This TCR beta chain was sequenced during a study of blood T cell repertoires in COVID-19. TCRdb's table, derived via immunoSEQ multiplex PCR, lists solely in-frame clones and lacks some. The sample shows roughly 50,000 clones, 70% to 90% of them seen only once. The source is a woman older than 75 with COVID-19, enrolled during active disease. The sample consisted of peripheral blood.

The CDR3 here is CATSRSRQGGNTIYF. CDR3 DNA: TGTGCCACCAGCAGGTCAAGACAGGGAGGAAACACCATATATTTT. The V gene is TRBV15, the J gene TRBJ1-3, with 7 bases that match TRBD1. The CDR3 consists of 15 residues. Germline CDR1 LNHNV, CDR2 YYDKDF (reference sequence). After removal of 3 bases from V and 4 bases from J, the junction contained 6 bases not matched to a gene.